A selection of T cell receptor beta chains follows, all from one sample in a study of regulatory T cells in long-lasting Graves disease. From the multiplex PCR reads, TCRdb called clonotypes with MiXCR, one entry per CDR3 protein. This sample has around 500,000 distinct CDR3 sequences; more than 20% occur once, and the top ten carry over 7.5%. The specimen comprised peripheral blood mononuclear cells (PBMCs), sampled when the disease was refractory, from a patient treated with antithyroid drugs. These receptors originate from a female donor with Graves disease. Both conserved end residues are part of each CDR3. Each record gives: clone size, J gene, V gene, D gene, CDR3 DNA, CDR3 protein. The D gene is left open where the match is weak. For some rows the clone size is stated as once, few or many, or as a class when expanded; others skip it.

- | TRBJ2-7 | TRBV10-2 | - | TGCGCCAGCAGTGTGAATCACGAGCAGTACTTC | CASSVNHEQYF
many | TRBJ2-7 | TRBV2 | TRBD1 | TGTGCCAGCACCTATAGGACAGGGAAGAAGTACTTC | CASTYRTGKKYF
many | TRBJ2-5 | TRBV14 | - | TGCGCCAGCAGCCAAGACCTCTCAGAGACCCAGTACTTC | CASSQDLSETQYF
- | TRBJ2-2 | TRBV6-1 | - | TGTGCCAGCTCTATGGACACCTTGAACACCGGGGAGCTGTTTTTT | CASSMDTLNTGELFF
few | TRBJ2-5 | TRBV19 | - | TGTGCCAGTAGTTCGACAGTTGGACGCCGTACCGAGACCCAGTACTTC | CASSSTVGRRTETQYF
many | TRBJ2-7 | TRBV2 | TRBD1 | TGTGCCAGCAGGGGAAGACAGGGGGGGATCTACGAGCAGTACTTC | CASRGRQGGIYEQYF
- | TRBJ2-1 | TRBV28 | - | TGTGCCAGCAGTTTATTCGGAGGGGGGTACAATGAGCAGTTCTTC | CASSLFGGGYNEQFF
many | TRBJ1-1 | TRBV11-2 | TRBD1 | TGTGCCAGCAGCCTTAGAGGGGGGACAGGTGAAGCTTTCTTT | CASSLRGGTGEAFF
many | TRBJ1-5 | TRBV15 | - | TGTGCCACCAGCAGAGATTTGGCCCTTAATCAGCCCCAGCATTTT | CATSRDLALNQPQHF
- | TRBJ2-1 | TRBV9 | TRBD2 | TGTGCCAGCAGCGTAGATCGGGGGGGTGGGTACAATGAGCAGTTCTTC | CASSVDRGGGYNEQFF
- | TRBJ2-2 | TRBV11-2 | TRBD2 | TGTGCCAGCAGCTCGGGACTAGCCTCCGGGGAGCTGTTTTTT | CASSSGLASGELFF
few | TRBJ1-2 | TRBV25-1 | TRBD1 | TGTGCCAGCAAGAAACAGGGGGCAGAAAGTGGCTACACCTTC | CASKKQGAESGYTF
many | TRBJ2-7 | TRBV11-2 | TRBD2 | TGTGCCAGCAGCCCTAGCGGAGGGGTAGGCTACGAGCAGTACTTC | CASSPSGGVGYEQYF
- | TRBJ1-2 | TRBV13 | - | TGTGCCAGCAGCTTAGGGACGGATTTACGGGATGGCTACACCTTC | CASSLGTDLRDGYTF
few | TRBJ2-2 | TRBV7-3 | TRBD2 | TGTGCCAGCAGCCCCGCCCGACTAGCGGGATACACCGGGGAGCTGTTTTTT | CASSPARLAGYTGELFF
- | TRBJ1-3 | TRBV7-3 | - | TGTGCCAGCAGCTTAACGGGGGACCGGCGGGGGACCATATATTTT | CASSLTGDRRGTIYF
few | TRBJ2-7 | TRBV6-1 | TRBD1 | TGTGCCAGCAAACGGGACAGGGGGTACGAGCAGTACTTC | CASKRDRGYEQYF
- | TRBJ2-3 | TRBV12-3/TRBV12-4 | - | TGTGCCAGCAGGCCCGCGATCACAGATACGCAGTATTTT | CASRPAITDTQYF
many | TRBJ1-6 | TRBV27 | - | TGTGCCAGCGCCGCGGGTTTCAATTCACCCCTCCACTTT | CASAAGFNSPLHF
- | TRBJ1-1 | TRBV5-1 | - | TGCGCCAGCAGCCGGCCGGGGAGGACTGAAGCTTTCTTT | CASSRPGRTEAFF
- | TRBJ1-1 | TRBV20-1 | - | TGCAGTGCTTTTCGCGCCGGGTTCGGGGGTGGAGACACTGAAGCTTTCTTT | CSAFRAGFGGGDTEAFF
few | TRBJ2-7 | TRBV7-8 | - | TGTGCCAGCAGCTTAGAGGGGCTCACCTACTACGAGCAGTACTTC | CASSLEGLTYYEQYF
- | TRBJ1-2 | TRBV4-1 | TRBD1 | TGCGCCAGCACCGCGAAACAGGGGGCCACCTGGGGCTACACCTTC | CASTAKQGATWGYTF
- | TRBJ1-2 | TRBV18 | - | TGTTCCAGCTCACCGGACAGTTATGGCTACACCTTC | CSSSPDSYGYTF
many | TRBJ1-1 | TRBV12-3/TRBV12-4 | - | TGTGCCAGCAGTTCCTCCTTCGTGGACAGCCGGTGGCCTGAAGCTTTCTTT | CASSSSFVDSRWPEAFF
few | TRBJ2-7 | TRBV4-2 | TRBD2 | TGTGCCAGCAGCGAAACGACTAGCGGCCGTAGGCTCTTGCAGTACTTC | CASSETTSGRRLLQYF
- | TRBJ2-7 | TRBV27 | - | TGTGCCAGCAGTATCACAGGGTGGACCTACGAGCAGTACTTC | CASSITGWTYEQYF
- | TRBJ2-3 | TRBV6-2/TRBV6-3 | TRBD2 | TGTGCCAGCAGCCAGAGGTATATGAGCGGGAGGGCCTCTGAAGATACGCAGTATTTT | CASSQRYMSGRASEDTQYF
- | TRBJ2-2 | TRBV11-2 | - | TGTGCCAGCAACCAAGCTCAATACACCGGGGAGCTGTTTTTT | CASNQAQYTGELFF
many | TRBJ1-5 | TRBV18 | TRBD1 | TGCGCCAGCAGCCCCGGGACAGGGAGGCAGCCCCAGCATTTT | CASSPGTGRQPQHF
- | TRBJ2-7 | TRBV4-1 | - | TGCGCCGGCAGCCAAGTTAGCAGCTACGAGCAGTACTTC | CAGSQVSSYEQYF